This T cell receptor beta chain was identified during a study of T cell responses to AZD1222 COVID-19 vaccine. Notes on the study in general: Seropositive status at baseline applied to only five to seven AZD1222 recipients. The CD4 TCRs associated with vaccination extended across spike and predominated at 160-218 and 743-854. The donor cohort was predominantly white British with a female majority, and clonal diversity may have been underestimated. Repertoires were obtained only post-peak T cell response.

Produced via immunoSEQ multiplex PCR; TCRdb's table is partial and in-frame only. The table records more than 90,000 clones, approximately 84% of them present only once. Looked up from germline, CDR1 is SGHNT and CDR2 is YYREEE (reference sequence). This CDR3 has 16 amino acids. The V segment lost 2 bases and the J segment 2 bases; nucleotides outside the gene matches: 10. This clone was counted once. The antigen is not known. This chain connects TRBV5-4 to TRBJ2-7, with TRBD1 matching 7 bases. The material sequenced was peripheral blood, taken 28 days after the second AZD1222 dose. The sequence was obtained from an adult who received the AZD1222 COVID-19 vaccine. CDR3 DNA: TGTGCCAGCAGCTTCGAGTCAGGGGGAGCCGCCTACGAGCAGTACTTC. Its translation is CASSFESGGAAYEQYF.